One sample yielded the 22 T cell receptor beta chains listed below, sequenced in a study of blood T cell repertoires in COVID-19. Only in-frame clones appear in the TCRdb table, and some are missing; sequencing was by immunoSEQ multiplex PCR. The data hold roughly 80,000 clones, with roughly 90% observed a single time. The sequenced sample was peripheral blood. The origin of the receptors is a woman older than 75 with active or convalescent COVID-19.

This clone came up once. The chain is built from TRBV7-3 and TRBJ2-1; 10 bases agree with TRBD2. This CDR3 is 15 amino acids long. V shed 2 bases, J shed 3 bases, and the junction held 1 base outside the gene matches. From germline, CDR1 is SGHTA and CDR2 FQGTGA. As DNA, the CDR3 is TGTGCCAGCAGCTTAGGGACTAGCGTCTACAATGAGCAGTTCTTC. This translates into CASSLGTSVYNEQFF. Together with reference TRBV7-3 and TRBJ2-1, the CDR3 gives the full variable domain: GAGVSQTPSNKVTEKGKYVELRCDPISGHTALYWYRQSLGQGPEFLIYFQGTGAADDSGLPNDRFFAVRPEGSVSTLKIQRTERGDSAVYLCASSLGTSVYNEQFFGPGTRLTVL.

This chain joins TRBV7-3 and TRBJ2-5; D is perhaps TRBD2 (6 bases). Germline values: CDR1 SGHTA, CDR2 FQGTGA. CDR3 length: 14 residues. Trimming removed 4 bases from V and 6 bases from J, with 15 bases in between. CDR3 residues: CASSSGGDPKTQYF. The CDR3 coding sequence is TGTGCCAGCAGCTCCGGAGGGGATCCTAAGACCCAGTACTTC.

The chain has TRBV28 and TRBJ1-5, with D possibly matching TRBD1 (5 bases). The CDR3 runs 13 residues. Trimming shortened V by 10 bases and J by 9 bases, and 19 bases separated the two germline ends. CDR1 is MDHEN and CDR2 is SYDVKM in the germline V gene. The CDR3 spells CANQRDRGWPQHF. CDR3 DNA sequence: TGTGCCAATCAAAGGGACCGGGGGTGGCCCCAGCATTTT.

The rearrangement uses TRBV7-2 and TRBJ2-7; 11 bases align to TRBD2. Germline-derived CDR1 and CDR2 are SGHTA and FQGNSA. V trimming: 1 base; J trimming: 3 bases; junction bases outside the gene matches: 8. The CDR3 is 17 residues long. CDR3 in amino acids: CASSLVSSGGRNYEQYF. Written as DNA, the CDR3 is TGTGCCAGCAGCTTAGTGTCTAGCGGGGGGCGTAACTACGAGCAGTACTTC.

This clone was recorded only once. The chain is built from TRBV3-1 (or the pseudogene TRBV3-2) and TRBJ1-1, with 11 bases that match TRBD1. This CDR3 has 15 residues. From germline, CDR1 is LGHDT and CDR2 YNNKEL (reference sequence). J gave up 4 bases and V 4 bases, and 5 bases lay outside the gene matches. CDR3 sequence reads: CASSPPGQGVTEAFF. The CDR3 bases are TGTGCCAGCAGCCCGCCGGGACAGGGGGTCACTGAAGCTTTCTTT.

The V and J genes are TRBV30 and TRBJ1-2; D perhaps matches TRBD1 (5 bases). The V gene's germline CDR1 is GTSNPN and CDR2 SVGIG (reference sequence). V was shortened by 0 bases and J by 8 bases, with 10 bases between the two germline ends. CDR3 length: 12 residues. CDR3 bases: TGTGCCTGGAGTGTATTCCGGACAGGCTACACCTTC. Translation: CAWSVFRTGYTF.

The V gene is TRBV7-2, the J gene TRBJ2-7, with 9 bases that match TRBD2. The CDR3 loop spans 15 amino acids. Germline V gene sequence: CDR1 SGHTA, CDR2 FQGNSA. Trimming removed 4 bases from V and 2 bases from J; junction bases left unmatched: 6. The CDR3 here is CASSSLAGYPYEQYF. CDR3 DNA: TGTGCCAGCAGCTCCCTAGCGGGGTACCCCTACGAGCAGTACTTC.

J is TRBJ1-5 and V is TRBV5-4; the D gene is possibly TRBD1 (5 bases). This CDR3 has 16 amino acids. V lost 3 bases to trimming and J lost 2 bases, with 15 bases between them. The V gene's germline CDR1 is SGHNT and CDR2 YYREEE (reference sequence). In DNA form, the CDR3 reads TGTGCCAGCAGCTATAGGCAGGGCCCTGGCAATCAGCCCCAGCATTTT. It codes for CASSYRQGPGNQPQHF.

The chain has TRBV28 and TRBJ1-2; possibly TRBD1 for D (6 bases). V lost 1 base to trimming and J lost 4 bases, with 10 bases between them. Germline-derived CDR1 and CDR2 are MDHEN and SYDVKM. The CDR3 has 14 amino acids. The CDR3 loop is CASSLSTGGYGYTF. The CDR3 nucleotides read TGTGCCAGCAGTTTATCGACAGGAGGCTATGGCTACACCTTC.

This clone occurred once. The chain joins TRBV27 to TRBJ2-3, with TRBD2 matching over 8 bases. Trimming removed 7 bases from V and 3 bases from J; junction bases left unmatched: 6. This CDR3 has 14 residues. CDR1 and CDR2 (germline): MNHEY, SMNVEV (reference sequence). CDR3 loop: CASIAGTGTDTQYF. CDR3 nucleotide sequence: TGTGCCAGCATAGCGGGGACGGGAACAGATACGCAGTATTTT.

In this sample, this clone turned up a few times. The chain joins TRBV7-2 to TRBJ1-3; 10 bases match TRBD1. CDR1 SGHTA and CDR2 FQGNSA come from the germline V gene. CDR3 length: 15 residues. Unmatched junction bases numbered 2, after V lost 3 bases and J lost 3 bases. In nucleotides, the CDR3 is TGTGCCAGCAGCTTTGACAGGGGGCTTGGAAACACCATATATTTT. Translating it yields CASSFDRGLGNTIYF.

The chain couples TRBV9 to TRBJ2-2, with a possible D match to TRBD2 (5 bases). The CDR3 has 16 residues. V was shortened by 5 bases and J by 3 bases, with 17 bases between the two germline ends. Germline V gene sequence: CDR1 SGDLS, CDR2 YYNGEE. The CDR3 loop reads CASRQTGLGDTGELFF. As DNA, the CDR3 is TGTGCCAGCAGACAAACTGGCCTGGGAGACACCGGGGAGCTGTTTTTT. The full variable domain, rest sourced from reference TRBV9 and TRBJ2-2, is DSGVTQTPKHLITATGQRVTLRCSPRSGDLSVYWYQQSLDQGLQFLIQYYNGEERAKGNILERFSAQQFPDLHSELNLSSLELGDSALYFCASRQTGLGDTGELFFGEGSRLTVL.

This clone has only one observation. V is TRBV6-2 or TRBV6-3 and J is TRBJ1-2; tentative D call: TRBD1 (6 bases). The germline V gene encodes CDR1 MNHEY and CDR2 SVGEGT. The CDR3 is 13 residues long. V gave up 0 bases and J gave up 6 bases, with 8 bases separating them. CDR3 amino acids: CASSYSHRDGYTF. In nucleotides, the CDR3 is TGTGCCAGCAGTTACTCCCACAGGGATGGCTACACCTTC.

The V and J genes are TRBV7-2 and TRBJ2-7; 7 nucleotides line up with TRBD1. The germline V gene has CDR1 SGHTA and CDR2 FQGNSA. The V segment lost 4 bases and the J segment 4 bases; nucleotides outside the gene matches: 4. CDR3 length equals 13 residues. The CDR3 sequence: CASSSSGGYEQYF. In DNA, the CDR3 is TGTGCCAGCAGCTCCTCAGGGGGTTACGAGCAGTACTTC.

The genes are TRBV30 and TRBJ1-5; D might be TRBD1 (6 bases). This CDR3 contains 13 residues. Trimming left V 4 bases short and J 7 bases short, with 14 bases between. Germline loops: CDR1 GTSNPN, CDR2 SVGIG (reference sequence). The CDR3: CAWTRGAGQPQHF. The CDR3 coding sequence is TGTGCCTGGACCCGGGGGGCAGGGCAGCCCCAGCATTTT.

The chain carries TRBV4-3 and TRBJ1-2, with 9 positions matching TRBD1. The CDR3 has 15 residues. Germline CDR1 reads LGHNA; CDR2 reads YSLEER. J lost 4 bases, V lost 0 bases, and 3 bases had no gene match. The CDR3 reads CASSQEWTGAYGYTF. The DNA of the CDR3 is TGCGCCAGCAGCCAAGAATGGACAGGGGCCTATGGCTACACCTTC.

In this sample, this clone turned up once. The chain employs TRBV19 and TRBJ1-6, with TRBD1 as a possible D gene (5 bases). CDR1 is LNHDA, CDR2 SQIVND, per germline (reference sequence). The CDR3 covers 13 residues. V shed 5 bases and J shed 6 bases, with 8 bases lying between them. The CDR3 DNA sequence: TGTGCCAGTAGTGTACAGGCTAATTCACCCCTCCACTTT. This codes for CASSVQANSPLHF.

The chain recombines TRBV12-3 or TRBV12-4 with TRBJ1-2; TRBD1 might be the D (6 bases). The CDR3 contains 13 residues. V was clipped by 6 bases and J by 6 bases, with 14 bases between them. In DNA, the CDR3 is TGTGCCAGCAGCGTACAGGGAACCCATGGCTACACCTTC. It codes for CASSVQGTHGYTF.

The sample holds one count of this clone. The rearrangement joins TRBV7-9 to TRBJ2-7; 7 bases align to TRBD1. From germline, CDR1 is SEHNR and CDR2 FQNEAQ (reference sequence). Trimming removed 4 bases from V and 3 bases from J; junction bases left unmatched: 9. The CDR3 extends over 15 amino acids. CDR3 nucleotide sequence: TGTGCCAGCAGCTCTCTCCGGGACAGACACTACGAGCAGTACTTC. Translating gives CASSSLRDRHYEQYF. The complete variable domain, with remaining parts taken from reference TRBV7-9 and TRBJ2-7, reads DTGVSQNPRHKITKRGQNVTFRCDPISEHNRLYWYRQTLGQGPEFLTYFQNEAQLEKSRLLSDRFSAERPKGSFSTLEIQRTEQGDSAMYLCASSSLRDRHYEQYFGPGTRLTVT.

The genes are TRBV3-1 (or the pseudogene TRBV3-2) and TRBJ1-2, with D unclear. The V gene lost 0 bases and the J gene lost 7 bases, with 6 bases spanning the gap. The germline V gene has CDR1 LGHDT and CDR2 YNNKEL (reference sequence). CDR3 length: 12 residues. The CDR3 DNA follows: TGTGCCAGCAGCCAAGATTACGGTGGCTACACCTTC. Amino acids: CASSQDYGGYTF.

V and J are TRBV5-1 and TRBJ1-1, with a tentative D call TRBD1 (5 bases). The V gene's germline CDR1 is SGHRS and CDR2 YFSETQ. The CDR3 is 15 amino acids. V was shortened by 0 bases and J by 5 bases, with 14 bases between the two germline ends. In nucleotides, the CDR3 is TGCGCCAGCAGCTTGGAGCAGGGCCGAAGGACTGAAGCTTTCTTT. It translates to CASSLEQGRRTEAFF.

J is TRBJ2-1 and V is TRBV24-1, with 7 positions matching TRBD1. The CDR3 sequence is 13 residues long. The ends lost 2 bases at V and 11 bases at J; junction bases unmatched: 5. Germline values: CDR1 KGHDR, CDR2 SFDVKD. CDR3 sequence reads: CATSDYRGAKQFF. CDR3 sequence (DNA): TGTGCCACCAGTGATTACAGGGGCGCAAAGCAGTTCTTC.